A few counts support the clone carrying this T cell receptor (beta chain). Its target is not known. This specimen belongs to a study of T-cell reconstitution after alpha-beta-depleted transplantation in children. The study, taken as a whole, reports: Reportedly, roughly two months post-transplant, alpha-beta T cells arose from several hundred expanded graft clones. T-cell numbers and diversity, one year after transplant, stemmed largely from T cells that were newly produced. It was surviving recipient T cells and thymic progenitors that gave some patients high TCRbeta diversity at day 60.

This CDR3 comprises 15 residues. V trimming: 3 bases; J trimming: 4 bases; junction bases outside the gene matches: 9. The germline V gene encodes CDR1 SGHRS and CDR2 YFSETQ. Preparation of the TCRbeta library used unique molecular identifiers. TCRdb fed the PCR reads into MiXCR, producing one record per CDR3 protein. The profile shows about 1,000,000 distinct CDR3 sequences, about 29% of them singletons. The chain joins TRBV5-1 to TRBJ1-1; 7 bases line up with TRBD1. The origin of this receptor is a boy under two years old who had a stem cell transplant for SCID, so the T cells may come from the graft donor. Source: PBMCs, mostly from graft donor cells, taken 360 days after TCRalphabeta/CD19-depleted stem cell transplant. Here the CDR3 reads CASSWAQGVGTEAFF. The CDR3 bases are TGCGCCAGCAGCTGGGCGCAGGGGGTTGGCACTGAAGCTTTCTTT.